This T cell receptor beta chain came from a study of cytomegalovirus exposure and HLA in healthy donors listed by TCRdb under 2017. Study-wide context: According to an earlier analysis of 587 of the donors, some 170 million T cells yielded 95 million to 140 million unique TCR beta sequences and around 300 Gb of sequence data. An early release that covered around 590 HLA-typed donors contained approximately 300 gigabases of sequencing data and 85 million to 100 million unique TCR sequences. The genetic ancestry cluster associated with self-reported Caucasian donors included over 80% of the approximately 400 genotyped donors. The study aimed to test whether cataloging public T cell receptors could reveal signatures of past pathogen exposure. The study used immunosequencing to profile the T cell repertoires of 666 subjects and linked those repertoires to cytomegalovirus serostatus. A separate validation cohort of about 110 different subjects was used in addition to the approximately 610-subject first cohort. To predict cytomegalovirus infection status, the study brought together high-throughput TCR immunosequencing, statistical association of individual TCRs with disease status, and machine learning. A later analysis re-examined previously published TCR beta repertoires from just over 650 donors and added high-resolution HLA genotyping to investigate patterns of TCR occurrence. Rather than drawing on any new phenotypic data, the later analysis identified candidate immune exposures from TCR beta sequences and the way those sequences occurred across donors. In an earlier analysis of roughly 600 of the donors, high-throughput TCR beta sequencing was used to judge whether each TCR beta V gene segment behaved as functional or pseudogenic. Donor age, sex, ethnicity and CMV serostatus were collected together with the repertoire data. A later genetic analysis used genome-wide SNP genotypes for about 60% of the roughly 700 donors, treating that subset as a discovery cohort. All discovery cohort repertoires had been generated on a single sequencing platform. HLA typing included class I and class II loci at four-digit resolution. The number of typed donors differed by locus: roughly 620-640 for A, B, C, DRB1 and DQB1; some 540 for DQA1; 606 for DPA1; and some 470 for DPB1. Because of strong linkage in the cohort, roughly five DR-DQ haplotypes were treated as single units for association and clustering. Among under 450 genotyped donors of the cohort, an average of about 240,000 unique TCR beta nucleotide sequences were sequenced per donor, around a sixth of them non-productive.

Study-level results and caveats: Correlated functional status among segregating V segments might be attributable to linkage disequilibrium, but an unknown experimental factor could not be ruled out. In both the original and validation cohorts, the classifier was reported to diagnose cytomegalovirus status with high specificity and sensitivity. The sequencing pipeline was judged likely to have produced a cluster of highly shared sequence variants as a technical artifact. A later analysis found that HLA-associated TCR beta chains were more clonally expanded and had lower generation probabilities than equally common non-associated chains. In a later analysis, the rate of TCR association differed among HLA loci, with DRB1 alleles having the most associated TCRs and HLA-C alleles having the fewest. Sequencing depth was assumed to be roughly uniform across donors in the presence/absence analyses, though that assumption may not hold. In vitro tests confirmed that three of the cytomegalovirus-associated TCR beta chains recognize cytomegalovirus antigens. In a later analysis, most CMV-associated TCR beta chains were found to appear HLA-restricted, with HLA associations seemingly driven largely by CMV exposure. Because the 87-base-pair reads could not distinguish some IMGT-functional V segments, including TRBV6-2 and TRBV6-3, those segments were excluded. A further reported finding was that TCR beta sequences accurately predicted the HLA-A and HLA-B alleles for most subjects in the first cohort. A later genetic analysis associated a missense DCLRE1C variant with V-gene and J-gene trimming of TCR beta chains, and an independent cohort replicated the association. In a later analysis, over 15,000 TCR beta sequences were associated with specific HLA alleles at a false discovery rate of 0.05. In a later analysis, several top co-occurrence clusters were reported to appear linked to parvovirus B19, influenza, CMV and Epstein-Barr virus. According to a later genetic analysis, donors in an Asian-associated ancestry cluster had fewer N-insertions in productive TCRs than the approximately 670-donor mean. In an earlier analysis of more than 450 of the donors, most TCR beta V segments were observed in productive rearrangements about 87% or about 30% of the time, broadly matching IMGT annotations. For the cohort, immune exposure information was limited to CMV serostatus. In the study, around 160 TCR beta chains were listed as associated with cytomegalovirus. Seventeen rarely observed V segments, including chromosome 9 orphons, were excluded from the earlier analysis of approximately 500 of the donors because counts were too low. Only TCR beta chains were sequenced in this cohort, and the absence of alpha or paired-chain data limited detectable features. Most TCR sequences were observed very rarely across donors, whereas some public TCRs were present in many individuals. The authors suggested that the approach could potentially be generalized to other disease states and immunological phenotypes. Because some donors lacked HLA typing at each locus, the association tests relied only on the typed subset. When HLA alleles, especially DR and DQ, strongly co-occurred, TCR associations were difficult to assign to individual alleles.

CDR1 and CDR2 were assigned from the germline V gene as SGHAT and FQNNGV. The CDR3 runs 17 amino acids, cysteine and phenylalanine included. The kept DNA is CDR3 alone, 51 bases in frame from the first base. V is pared back by 1 base and J by 1 base, with 11 bases lying between the germline termini. The receptor library was made with the immunoSEQ multiplex PCR assay. For the multiplex PCR, a mixture combining 60 forward primers for TCR Vbeta segments and 13 reverse primers for TCR Jbeta segments was used. Amplification of the CDR3 region of rearranged TCR beta genes was performed with a multiplex PCR assay on genomic DNA. On the Illumina HiSeq System, the amplified TCR beta libraries were sequenced as 87-base-pair reads. Regarding the original processing steps: In a later analysis, some 80 million unique TCR beta chains were counted across the 650 to 750 repertoires, and approximately 11 million of these chains were shared by at least two donors. Raw reads were error-corrected and collapsed into unique sequences with a nearest-neighbor algorithm that merged closely related sequences to remove PCR and sequencing errors. CDR3 sequences were aligned to IMGT reference sequences to assign V, D and J gene segments. For a sequence to be retained, a match of at least six nucleotides was required to both a V gene segment and a J gene segment. A rearrangement was called productive if the CDR3 had no stop codons and remained in frame with V and J, and every other rearrangement was called non-productive. Following IMGT convention, CDR3 was defined as the stretch from the second conserved V-encoded cysteine to the conserved J-encoded phenylalanine. Sequences without an unambiguous match to a single V gene segment were excluded from the earlier analysis of 450 to 650 of the donors. In an earlier analysis of several hundred of the donors, a V segment was called functional when productive rearrangements were above 56.7%, and segregating when the standard deviation between donors exceeded 5%. A statistical classification framework was built to diagnose cytomegalovirus status from the catalog of TCR beta chain sequences. In a later analysis, V and J genes were assigned by comparing TCR nucleotide sequences against IMGT/GENE-DB human TR gene sequences. Using the TCRdist pipeline, a later analysis assigned CDR3 sequences along with most-parsimonious VDJ recombination scenarios. In a later analysis, each TCR beta chain was defined by its CDR3 amino acid sequence together with its V-gene family, and reads without a unique V-gene family were excluded. To address suspected cross-contamination and a sequencing artifact, a later analysis removed under 600 highly shared, low-generation-probability nucleotide sequences. In a later analysis, a clonal expansion index for each public chain was calculated from normalized within-repertoire ranks of inferred template counts. In a later analysis, generation probabilities were computed with a VDJ recombination model fitted to out-of-frame rearrangements, and the resulting probabilities were checked against IGoR. Hypergeometric tests were used in a later analysis to score TCR-TCR, TCR-HLA and TCR-CMV co-occurrence, with a repertoire-size bias correction applied to the TCR pairs. In a later analysis, false discovery rates were estimated by permuting HLA or CMV assignments 20 times. A later analysis grouped co-occurring TCRs with DBSCAN, adding TCRdist sequence similarity when clustering within HLA-allele-positive subsets. Repertoires with fewer than 30,000 or more than 120,000 public chains were left out of co-occurrence clustering, as were about 5 repertoires with anomalous nucleotide sharing. TCRdb took this table from immuneACCESS and kept in-frame rearrangements with V and J called. Such tables lack part of the clones; where checked against another copy, unresolved V genes explain under half of the gap, and the rest is unexplained. V and J calls and clone size follow that table, whereas D and trimming were derived from the DNA. The data table for this sample lists around 50,000 clones. 6.1% of the sample is taken by the ten largest.

Points on this clone: The target of this receptor is not known.

The cohort consisted of 600 to 700 healthy bone marrow donors. Cohort members were all nominally healthy when sampled, although unrecorded immune exposures were likely present. The donor tested CMV seropositive, placing the donor among the approximately 290 seropositive members of the cohort. A peripheral blood sample was provided by each donor, and peripheral blood mononuclear cells were used for TCR beta sequencing. Genomic DNA was extracted from the blood cell samples with the Qiagen DNeasy Blood Extraction Kit. Sequenced material: PBMCs. The sequence was obtained from a male donor in good health and CMV-seropositive. The chain links TRBV11-2 with TRBJ1-6; no D gene can be assigned with confidence. The CDR3 in this case is CASSLALGVSYNSPLHF. The nucleotides are TGTGCCAGCAGCTTAGCCCTCGGGGTTTCCTATAATTCACCCCTCCACTTT.